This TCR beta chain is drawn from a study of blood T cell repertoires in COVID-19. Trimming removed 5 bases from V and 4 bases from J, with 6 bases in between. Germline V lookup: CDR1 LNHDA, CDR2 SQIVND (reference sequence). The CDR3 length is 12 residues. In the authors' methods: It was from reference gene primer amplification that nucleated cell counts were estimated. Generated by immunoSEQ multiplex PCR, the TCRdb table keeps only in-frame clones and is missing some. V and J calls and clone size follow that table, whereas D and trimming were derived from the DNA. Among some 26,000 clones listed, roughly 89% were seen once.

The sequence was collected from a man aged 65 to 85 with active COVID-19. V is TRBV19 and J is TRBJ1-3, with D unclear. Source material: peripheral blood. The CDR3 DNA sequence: TGTGCCAGTAGTGGGCTGGGAAACACCATATATTTT. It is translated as CASSGLGNTIYF.